A single sample is the source of the 26 T cell receptor beta chains below, sequenced in a study of blood T cell repertoires in COVID-19 (dated by TCRdb to the early 2020s). Libraries came from the immunoSEQ multiplex PCR assay. In its TCRdb copy, this immuneACCESS table keeps in-frame sequences only and misses some clones. Where compared with another copy, unresolved V genes explain less than half of these, and the others have no known cause. The sample has around 280,000 clones on record, around 90% of them singletons. Approximately 1.5% of the sample is in the top ten clones. The sample taken for sequencing was PBMCs or T cells enriched from blood (not recorded which). These receptors all stem from a woman aged 40 to 49 who had recovered from COVID-19.

The chain uses TRBV5-4 and TRBJ1-2; D perhaps matches TRBD1 (5 bases). CDR3 length: 15 amino acids. The V gene's germline CDR1 is SGHNT and CDR2 YYREEE (reference sequence). V dropped 3 bases and J dropped 6 bases, with 18 bases sitting between them. Here the CDR3 DNA reads TGTGCCAGCAGCTCAGGAAAAAGGGGTCCAAATGGCTACACCTTC. This gives the protein CASSSGKRGPNGYTF.

The chain is built from TRBV2 and TRBJ2-7; 12 bases are shared with TRBD2. Germline trimming cut 4 bases from V and 6 bases from J; bases unmatched to any gene: 1. Germline CDR1 reads SNHLY; CDR2 reads FYNNEI. CDR3 length: 13 residues. CDR3 bases: TGTGCCAGCAGTGGGACTAGCGGGATCGAGCAGTACTTC. This gives the protein CASSGTSGIEQYF.

J is TRBJ1-1 and V is TRBV5-1; 10 bases align to TRBD1. CDR1 is SGHRS and CDR2 is YFSETQ in the germline V gene. V lost 2 bases and J lost 1; bases outside the gene matches: 5. There are 16 residues in the CDR3. The CDR3 reads CASSFGQGVTNTEAFF. The CDR3 DNA sequence: TGCGCCAGCAGCTTCGGACAGGGGGTTACGAACACTGAAGCTTTCTTT.

J is TRBJ1-3 and V is TRBV19, with D maybe TRBD1 (6 bases). The V gene's germline CDR1 is LNHDA and CDR2 SQIVND (reference sequence). V dropped 3 bases and J dropped 4 bases, with 13 bases sitting between them. This CDR3 has 15 amino acids. CDR3 nucleotides: TGTGCCAGTAGTATGAGGGGGACGAGAGGAAACACCATATATTTT. This translates into CASSMRGTRGNTIYF.

The genes are TRBV9 and TRBJ1-4, with TRBD1 identical over 11 bases. V shed 3 bases and J 7 bases; nucleotides not matched to a gene: 5. CDR1 SGDLS and CDR2 YYNGEE come from the germline V gene. The CDR3 is 15 residues long. CDR3 region: CASSEDRGLSEKLFF. The CDR3 bases are TGTGCCAGCAGCGAGGACAGGGGGCTTTCTGAAAAACTGTTTTTT.

CDR3 sequence: CAWSVGGASYEQYF. In DNA form, the CDR3 reads TGTGCCTGGAGTGTTGGAGGGGCCTCCTACGAGCAGTACTTC. The chain uses TRBV30 and TRBJ2-7, with TRBD2 as a possible D gene (6 bases). Per the germline V gene, CDR1 is GTSNPN and CDR2 is SVGIG (reference sequence). Trimming took off 0 bases at V and 0 bases at J, with 9 bases between the two ends. The CDR3 is 14 residues long.

This chain joins TRBV5-1 and TRBJ2-3; a possible D gene is TRBD2 (6 bases). V shed 0 bases and J shed 1 base, with 12 bases lying between them. The germline gives CDR1 SGHRS, CDR2 YFSETQ. The CDR3 consists of 16 residues. The CDR3 loop reads CASSLEPTGGTDTQYF. The CDR3 bases are TGCGCCAGCAGCTTGGAGCCCACGGGGGGCACAGATACGCAGTATTTT.

This clone was detected a few times. This sequence joins TRBV2 and TRBJ1-5; D ambiguous. Germline loops: CDR1 SNHLY, CDR2 FYNNEI. The CDR3 has 16 amino acids. Trimming stripped 4 bases from V and 6 bases from J, with 19 bases between. CDR3: CASSGAVERSSQPQHF. DNA for the CDR3: TGTGCCAGCAGTGGGGCCGTGGAACGATCCAGTCAGCCCCAGCATTTT.

This clone has a single count. V gene TRBV5-1 combines with J gene TRBJ2-3; possibly TRBD1 for D (6 bases). V was pared by 0 bases and J by 6 bases, with 14 bases between. Germline V gene sequence: CDR1 SGHRS, CDR2 YFSETQ. The CDR3 loop spans 15 amino acids. The DNA of the CDR3 is TGCGCCAGCAGCTTGGATACAGGGTTCGTGGATACGCAGTATTTT. Translated: CASSLDTGFVDTQYF.

On this clone: The CDR3 does not end in the conserved phenylalanine or tryptophan, so this is likely a read error. It is unclear where the CDR3 begins or ends on the DNA, so no DNA is shown, and the CDR3 is as TCRdb lists it. The rearrangement joins TRBV5-1 to TRBJ1-1; the table's TRBD1 call for D was not verified on the DNA. Germline CDR1 SGHRS, CDR2 YFSETQ. The CDR3 comprises 14 residues, both ends counted. CDR3 protein: CASSLDPGQQQPHI.

The chain employs TRBV12-5 and TRBJ1-1; TRBD1 agrees at 8 bases. The CDR3 runs to 17 residues. Germline values: CDR1 LGHNT, CDR2 FRNRAP. V was clipped by 1 base and J by 1 base; unmatched bases: 8. CDR3 amino acids: CASGLDARQGTNTEAFF. The DNA of the CDR3 is TGTGCTAGTGGTTTGGACGCTCGACAGGGGACGAACACTGAAGCTTTCTTT. The full variable domain, its missing parts supplied by reference TRBV12-5 and TRBJ1-1, is DARVTQTPRHKVTEMGQEVTMRCQPILGHNTVFWYRQTMMQGLELLAYFRNRAPLDDSGMPKDRFSAEMPDATLATLKIQPSEPRDSAVYFCASGLDARQGTNTEAFFGQGTRLTVV.

The rearrangement uses TRBV2 and TRBJ1-5, with D uncertain. CDR1 is SNHLY, CDR2 FYNNEI, per germline. CDR3 length: 14 residues. Between the trimmed V and J ends, which lost 5 bases and 1 base, there was a span of 9 bases. The CDR3 DNA is TGTGCCAGCAGTTCTTCAGGAAGCAATCAGCCCCAGCATTTT. Translation gives CASSSSGSNQPQHF. The full variable domain, its missing parts supplied by reference TRBV2 and TRBJ1-5, is EPEVTQTPSHQVTQMGQEVILRCVPISNHLYFYWYRQILGQKVEFLVSFYNNEISEKSEIFDDQFSVERPDGSNFTLKIRSTKLEDSAMYFCASSSSGSNQPQHFGDGTRLSIL.

This sequence joins TRBV10-3 and TRBJ2-3; D perhaps matches TRBD2 (5 bases). Between the trimmed V and J ends, which lost 4 bases and 2 bases, there was a span of 10 bases. The CDR3 contains 14 residues. Germline V gene sequence: CDR1 ENHRY, CDR2 SYGVKD. The CDR3 DNA reads as TGTGCCATCAGTGGAATAGCGAACACAGATACGCAGTATTTT. The encoded protein is CAISGIANTDTQYF.

This clone came up once. The chain combines TRBV5-4 with TRBJ2-7; D is possibly TRBD1 (7 bases). CDR1 SGHNT and CDR2 YYREEE come from the germline V gene (reference sequence). The CDR3 totals 16 residues. Trimming left V 4 bases short and J 3 bases short, with 20 bases between. The CDR3 DNA reads TGTGCCAGCAGCCGCGGGGACAGCCGAGTTGACTACGAGCAGTACTTC. Translated: CASSRGDSRVDYEQYF.

The V gene is TRBV7-9, the J gene TRBJ2-3; 14 bases align to TRBD2. The CDR3 consists of 15 residues. CDR1 and CDR2 from the germline V gene are SEHNR and FQNEAQ (reference sequence). V trimming: 5 bases; J trimming: 5 bases; junction bases outside the gene matches: 3. The CDR3 DNA is TGTGCCAGCAGCGGAGGGACTAGCGGGGGAGATACGCAGTATTTT. This encodes CASSGGTSGGDTQYF.

J is TRBJ1-1 and V is TRBV5-1; 11 nucleotides agree with TRBD1. The germline CDR1 and CDR2 sequences are SGHRS and YFSETQ. V lost 4 bases to trimming and J lost 4 bases; unmatched junction nucleotides: 6. The CDR3 runs to 15 residues. CDR3 DNA: TGCGCCAGCAGCGAACGGGACAGGGGGTCCACTGAAGCTTTCTTT. Protein: CASSERDRGSTEAFF.

The V and J genes are TRBV18 and TRBJ1-6, with D tentatively TRBD1 (5 bases). Germline CDR1 KGHSH, CDR2 LQKENI. CDR3 length: 15 residues. V was trimmed by 3 bases and J by 7 bases, leaving 13 bases between them. The CDR3 is CASSPKGSGNSPLHF. The CDR3, as DNA: TGTGCCAGCTCACCCAAGGGTTCAGGGAATTCACCCCTCCACTTT.

This clone appeared a single time. The genes are TRBV9 and TRBJ1-6, with D possibly TRBD1 on 6 matching bases. The germline V gene has CDR1 SGDLS and CDR2 YYNGEE. V dropped 3 bases and J dropped 0 bases, with 10 bases sitting between them. This CDR3 contains 16 residues. Here the CDR3 DNA reads TGTGCCAGCAGCGCTCGACAGGTCTCCTATAATTCACCCCTCCACTTT. This encodes CASSARQVSYNSPLHF.

This chain joins TRBV19 and TRBJ1-3; 7 positions agree with TRBD1. J was trimmed by 1 base and V by 2 bases; bases with no gene match: 5. This CDR3 contains 16 residues. The V gene's germline CDR1 is LNHDA and CDR2 SQIVND (reference sequence). The CDR3 loop reads CASSIMGTASGNTIYF. CDR3 sequence (DNA): TGTGCCAGTAGTATAATGGGGACAGCTTCTGGAAACACCATATATTTT.

This clone appeared a few times. This sequence joins TRBV5-6 and TRBJ2-7, with D tentatively TRBD2 (5 bases). Trimming pared 4 bases from V and 9 bases from J, leaving 14 bases between. CDR3 length equals 12 residues. Germline V gene sequence: CDR1 SGHDT, CDR2 YYEEEE. CDR3 sequence reads: CASSRSPGRQYF. CDR3 sequence (DNA): TGTGCCAGCAGCCGAAGCCCGGGGAGGCAGTACTTC.

J is TRBJ1-2 and V is TRBV6-5, with TRBD1 matching 8 bases. The V gene end was trimmed by 2 bases and the J gene end by 2 bases; junction bases not matched to a gene: 7. Germline CDR1 and CDR2: MNHEY and SVGAGI. This CDR3 is built from 16 residues. CDR3 sequence: CASSYGRGRENYGYTF. The CDR3 DNA reads as TGTGCCAGCAGTTACGGCAGGGGGCGGGAGAACTATGGCTACACCTTC.

Here the CDR3 reads CARELGQNQETQYF. CDR3 bases: TGTGCCAGGGAGCTTGGACAAAACCAAGAGACCCAGTACTTC. V usage is TRBV2 and J usage is TRBJ2-5, with a weak D call TRBD1 (5 bases). CDR3 size: 14 residues. The germline V gene has CDR1 SNHLY and CDR2 FYNNEI. The ends were cut back, 9 bases at V and 0 bases at J, with 14 bases in the middle.

This rearrangement joins TRBV30 to TRBJ1-4, with D unresolved. Germline V gene data show CDR1 as GTSNPN and CDR2 as SVGIG (reference sequence). V lost 3 bases and J 3 bases, leaving 11 bases between the germline ends. The CDR3 is 14 residues long. CDR3 in amino acids: CAWSPTPANEKLFF. For the CDR3, the DNA is TGTGCCTGGAGCCCGACTCCCGCTAATGAAAAACTGTTTTTT.

The chain employs TRBV5-1 and TRBJ2-1, with D unresolved. V was shortened by 2 bases and J by 10 bases, with 7 bases between the two germline ends. The CDR3 consists of 11 residues. The germline V gene has CDR1 SGHRS and CDR2 YFSETQ. CDR3 coding DNA: TGCGCCAGCAGCTTTCTGCGAGAGCAGTTCTTC. Protein: CASSFLREQFF.

This clone is a singleton in its sample. The chain employs TRBV3-1 (or the pseudogene TRBV3-2) and TRBJ2-3; D perhaps matches TRBD2 (5 bases). V shed 4 bases and J shed 6 bases, with 11 bases lying between them. CDR1 and CDR2 from the germline V gene are LGHDT and YNNKEL (reference sequence). This CDR3 region has 13 residues. CDR3 amino acids: CASSPSGSDTQYF. For the CDR3, the DNA is TGTGCCAGCAGCCCATCGGGATCTGATACGCAGTATTTT.

This chain connects TRBV6-2 or TRBV6-3 to TRBJ1-6; D gene ambiguous. This CDR3 contains 11 residues. Trimming cost V 6 bases and J 18 bases, with 15 bases left between them. CDR1 and CDR2 from the germline V gene are MNHEY and SVGEGT. In nucleotides, the CDR3 is TGTGCCAGCAGCTATCGAAGCACAGCCCACTTT. The encoded protein is CASSYRSTAHF.